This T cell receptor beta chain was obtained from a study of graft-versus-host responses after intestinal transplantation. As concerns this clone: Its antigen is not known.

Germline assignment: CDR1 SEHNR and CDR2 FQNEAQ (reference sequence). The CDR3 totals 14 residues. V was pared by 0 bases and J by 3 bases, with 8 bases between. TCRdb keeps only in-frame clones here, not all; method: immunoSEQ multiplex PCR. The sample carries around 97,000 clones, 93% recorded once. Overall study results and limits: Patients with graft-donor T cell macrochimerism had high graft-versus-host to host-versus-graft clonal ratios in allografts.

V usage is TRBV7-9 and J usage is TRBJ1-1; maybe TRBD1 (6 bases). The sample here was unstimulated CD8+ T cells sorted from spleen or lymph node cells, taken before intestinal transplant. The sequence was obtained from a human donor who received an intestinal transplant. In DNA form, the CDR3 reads TGTGCCAGCAGCTTAGCGGGGGCGGACACTGAAGCTTTCTTT. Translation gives CASSLAGADTEAFF.